The entry that follows covers one T cell receptor beta chain sequence. Its antigen remains unidentified. The germline CDR1 and CDR2 sequences are SGHNT and YENEEA. This CDR3 comprises 17 residues. V shed 3 bases and J 3 bases; nucleotides not matched to a gene: 12. The sample is drawn from a study of cytomegalovirus exposure and HLA in healthy donors. The study, taken as a whole, reports: In a later analysis, a genetic analysis reported fewer productive-TCR N-insertions in an Asian-associated ancestry cluster than the cohort average. Later genetic work tied a missense DCLRE1C variant to beta-chain V and J trimming.

The PCR was carried out with 60 Vbeta primers and 13 Jbeta primers. In the original workflow: Later work found 65 million to 90 million unique TCR beta chains, with 9.5 million to 14 million shared. TCRdb's copy holds only in-frame clones and misses some; the assay was immunoSEQ multiplex PCR. D and trimming were read from the DNA, whereas the V and J calls and clone size are those reported in that table. Of about 210,000 clones listed, around 82% are singletons. Sample: PBMCs. This sequence joins TRBV11-3 and TRBJ2-7; 9 positions match TRBD1. The sequence was collected from a woman in her twenties or thirties in good health and CMV-seropositive. The CDR3 nucleotides are TGTGCCAGCAGCTTGGCGGACAGGGGAACTAGCCTCTACGAGCAGTACTTC. Translating gives CASSLADRGTSLYEQYF.